This T cell receptor (beta chain) was recorded in a study of PD-1 blockade in classical Hodgkin lymphoma. General study findings and limits: Causes of the repertoire differences remain undefined, possibly disease activity or prior therapy.

In regard to this clone: Its antigen is undetermined.

The germline V and J ends were trimmed by 1 base and 5 bases, with 3 bases remaining between them. The CDR3 extends over 12 amino acids. The germline V gene encodes CDR1 SGHTA and CDR2 FQGNSA. Here immunoSEQ multiplex PCR was the method, and the copy in TCRdb shows in-frame clones only, minus some. The table lists about 97,000 clones, approximately 83% of them singletons. Autologous stem cell transplantation was followed by relapse in every patient, and brentuximab vedotin exposure varied. V is TRBV7-2 and J is TRBJ1-5, with D uncertain. The TCR sequence derives from a human donor with classical Hodgkin lymphoma. The specimen was peripheral blood mononuclear cells (PBMCs), collected at baseline. The CDR3 DNA reads TGTGCCAGCAGCTTAGACGATCAGCCCCAGCATTTT. Amino acids: CASSLDDQPQHF.